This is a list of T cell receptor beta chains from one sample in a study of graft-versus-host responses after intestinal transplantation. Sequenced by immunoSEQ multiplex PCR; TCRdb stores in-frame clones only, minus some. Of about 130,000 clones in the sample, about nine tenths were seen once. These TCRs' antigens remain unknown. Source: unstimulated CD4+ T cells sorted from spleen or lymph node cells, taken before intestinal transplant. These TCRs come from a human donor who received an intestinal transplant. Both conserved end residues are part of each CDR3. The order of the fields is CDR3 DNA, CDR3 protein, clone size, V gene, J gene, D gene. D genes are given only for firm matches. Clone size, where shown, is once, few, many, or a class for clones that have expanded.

DNA: TGTGCCAGCAGCGTAGCCCTGGGGTTACCCTACGAGCAGTACTTC
CDR3: CASSVALGLPYEQYF
size: once
V: TRBV9
J: TRBJ2-7
D: .

DNA: TGTGCCAGTAGAGGTGGTAGCTCTGGAAACACCATATATTTT
CDR3: CASRGGSSGNTIYF
size: .
V: TRBV2
J: TRBJ1-3
D: .

DNA: TGTGCCAGCAGCTTGAACAGGGGCAACTATGGCTACACCTTC
CDR3: CASSLNRGNYGYTF
size: .
V: TRBV27
J: TRBJ1-2
D: TRBD1

DNA: TGCGCCAGCAGCCAAGATCGGAGACTAGGCCTGCAGTATTTT
CDR3: CASSQDRRLGLQYF
size: .
V: TRBV4-3
J: TRBJ2-3
D: .

DNA: TGTGCCAGCAGCTTAGTTAAGGGTGGGGTCTACGAGCAGTACTTC
CDR3: CASSLVKGGVYEQYF
size: .
V: TRBV7-8
J: TRBJ2-7
D: .

DNA: TGTGCCAGCAGCTTCCTCGGAGTCGTTTCGGGAAGCCCTGTTCAGTACTTC
CDR3: CASSFLGVVSGSPVQYF
size: .
V: TRBV5-4
J: TRBJ2-4
D: .

DNA: TGTGCCAGCACCGGACTAGCGGGAGGGTTTCGGCAGTTCTTC
CDR3: CASTGLAGGFRQFF
size: .
V: TRBV6-5
J: TRBJ2-1
D: TRBD2

DNA: TGTGCCTGGAGTCCTCTCCACAGGGGAGGGAGAGAAAAACTGTTTTTT
CDR3: CAWSPLHRGGREKLFF
size: .
V: TRBV30
J: TRBJ1-4
D: TRBD1

DNA: TGTGCCAGCAGCCGGACTACTCGGCTCTTCTTTGAGCAGTACTTC
CDR3: CASSRTTRLFFEQYF
size: .
V: TRBV11-2
J: TRBJ2-7
D: .

DNA: TGTGCCACCAGCAGGAGGGGGGCTAATGAAAAACTGTTTTTT
CDR3: CATSRRGANEKLFF
size: few
V: TRBV15
J: TRBJ1-4
D: .

DNA: TGTGCCAGCATGAATCGGCTCAATGAGCAGTTCTTC
CDR3: CASMNRLNEQFF
size: .
V: TRBV6-1
J: TRBJ2-1
D: .

DNA: TGTGCCAGCAGCTTGACGGGGGCTACCCAAGAGACCCAGTACTTC
CDR3: CASSLTGATQETQYF
size: .
V: TRBV7-9
J: TRBJ2-5
D: .

DNA: TGTGCCTTGGGACTAGCGGTAAACAATGAGCAGTTCTTC
CDR3: CALGLAVNNEQFF
size: .
V: TRBV30
J: TRBJ2-1
D: TRBD2

DNA: TGTGCCAGCAGCTTAGTGGGAGGCTACGAGCAGTACTTC
CDR3: CASSLVGGYEQYF
size: .
V: TRBV5-4
J: TRBJ2-7
D: .

DNA: TGTGCCAGCAGCTTGATTCGACAGGGAGATGGCTACACCTTC
CDR3: CASSLIRQGDGYTF
size: .
V: TRBV7-8
J: TRBJ1-2
D: TRBD1

DNA: TGTGCCAGCAGGGTGACCGGCACAGATACGCAGTATTTT
CDR3: CASRVTGTDTQYF
size: .
V: TRBV7-2
J: TRBJ2-3
D: .

DNA: TGTGCCAGCAGCGTAAGCGGGAGGTACAATGAGCAGTTCTTC
CDR3: CASSVSGRYNEQFF
size: .
V: TRBV9
J: TRBJ2-1
D: TRBD2

DNA: TGTGCCAGCAACTCCGCTGCCCCCTACGAGCAGTACTTC
CDR3: CASNSAAPYEQYF
size: .
V: TRBV28
J: TRBJ2-7
D: .

DNA: TGTGCCAGAAGCCCCCGGGACAGGGAACGTAGCAATCAGCCCCAGCATTTT
CDR3: CARSPRDRERSNQPQHF
size: .
V: TRBV5-3
J: TRBJ1-5
D: TRBD1

DNA: TGTGCCAGCAGGACGGGACAGGTTAATGAAAAACTGTTTTTT
CDR3: CASRTGQVNEKLFF
size: .
V: TRBV28
J: TRBJ1-4
D: TRBD1

DNA: TGTGCCATCGCGGAGTTACAGGGGAACGAGCAGTACTTC
CDR3: CAIAELQGNEQYF
size: .
V: TRBV10-3
J: TRBJ2-7
D: TRBD1

DNA: TGTGCCAGCAGCTTCTACAATGAGCAGTTCTTC
CDR3: CASSFYNEQFF
size: once
V: TRBV5-4
J: TRBJ2-1
D: .

DNA: TGCGCCAGCAGTGAGTCGAACCCTAGCGGTCTAGCCTACAATGAGCAGTTCTTC
CDR3: CASSESNPSGLAYNEQFF
size: .
V: TRBV10-1
J: TRBJ2-1
D: TRBD2

DNA: TGCGCCAGCAGCCTAGCGGGAGCTGGTGAGCAGTTCTTC
CDR3: CASSLAGAGEQFF
size: once
V: TRBV5-1
J: TRBJ2-1
D: TRBD2

DNA: TGTGCCGGCGGGACAGATATACAAGAGACCCAGTACTTC
CDR3: CAGGTDIQETQYF
size: .
V: TRBV7-9
J: TRBJ2-5
D: .

DNA: TGCGCCAGCAGCTTAGGGGGTTTGGGGGCGCGGGAGACCCAGTACTTC
CDR3: CASSLGGLGARETQYF
size: .
V: TRBV5-1
J: TRBJ2-5
D: .

DNA: TGTGCCAGCGGTCTAGAGAACCAAGAGACCCAGTACTTC
CDR3: CASGLENQETQYF
size: .
V: TRBV6-1
J: TRBJ2-5
D: .

DNA: TGTGCCATCAGCTCACTAATCGACGGCTACGAGCAGTACTTC
CDR3: CAISSLIDGYEQYF
size: few
V: TRBV10-3
J: TRBJ2-7
D: .

DNA: TGTGCCAGCAGCGTAGACGGAAGCGGAGGGAGCTCCTACAATGAGCAGTTCTTC
CDR3: CASSVDGSGGSSYNEQFF
size: once
V: TRBV9
J: TRBJ2-1
D: .

DNA: TGTGCCTGGGGGGCCCATGGGGACACTGAAGCTTTCTTT
CDR3: CAWGAHGDTEAFF
size: .
V: TRBV30
J: TRBJ1-1
D: .

DNA: TGTGCCAGCAGTTCCTATTACGAGCAGTACTTC
CDR3: CASSSYYEQYF
size: .
V: TRBV7-2
J: TRBJ2-7
D: .

DNA: TGTGCCAGCAGGTATATCTCCTCCTACGAGCAGTACTTC
CDR3: CASRYISSYEQYF
size: .
V: TRBV27
J: TRBJ2-7
D: .

DNA: TGTGCCAGCAGCCCTGGGTGGCAGATCCAAGAGACCCAGTACTTC
CDR3: CASSPGWQIQETQYF
size: .
V: TRBV7-2
J: TRBJ2-5
D: .

DNA: TGTGCCAGCAGCGTAGCGGGACTCGGGAATGAGCAGTTCTTC
CDR3: CASSVAGLGNEQFF
size: .
V: TRBV9
J: TRBJ2-1
D: .

DNA: TGCAGTGCCCCCAGCGGCACTGAAGCTTTCTTT
CDR3: CSAPSGTEAFF
size: .
V: TRBV20-1
J: TRBJ1-1
D: .

DNA: TGTGCCAGCAGTTCCATCCCGGGACAGGGGAGCGGGGCCAACGTCCTGACTTTC
CDR3: CASSSIPGQGSGANVLTF
size: .
V: TRBV28
J: TRBJ2-6
D: TRBD1

DNA: TGTGCCAGCAGTTCTCGAGCTTACTACAATGAGCAGTTCTTC
CDR3: CASSSRAYYNEQFF
size: .
V: TRBV27
J: TRBJ2-1
D: .

DNA: TGTGCCAGCAGAGCCCGGGCCGGGACAGGGGATGACACCATATATTTT
CDR3: CASRARAGTGDDTIYF
size: .
V: TRBV25-1
J: TRBJ1-3
D: TRBD1

DNA: TGTGCCAGTAGTATAGGGGGAGGGGGCTATCAGCCCCAGCATTTT
CDR3: CASSIGGGGYQPQHF
size: once
V: TRBV19
J: TRBJ1-5
D: TRBD1

DNA: TGTGCCAGCATCGCTAATTCTAGAGGGAATGAGCAGTTCTTC
CDR3: CASIANSRGNEQFF
size: once
V: TRBV27
J: TRBJ2-1
D: .

DNA: TGTGCCTGGAGTGTACGAGCGCAAGAGACCCAGTACTTC
CDR3: CAWSVRAQETQYF
size: .
V: TRBV30
J: TRBJ2-5
D: .

DNA: TGTGCCAGCACCCCTCCCCCCAGCCGTCATGCTGGCTACACCTTC
CDR3: CASTPPPSRHAGYTF
size: .
V: TRBV28
J: TRBJ1-2
D: .

DNA: TGTGCCAGCAGTTTAGCGGGCGACCGCAATGAGCAGTTCTTC
CDR3: CASSLAGDRNEQFF
size: .
V: TRBV28
J: TRBJ2-1
D: .

DNA: TGTGCCAGCAGGTCTAGCGGGGGGGGTAGCACAGATACGCAGTATTTT
CDR3: CASRSSGGGSTDTQYF
size: .
V: TRBV7-8
J: TRBJ2-3
D: TRBD2

DNA: TGTGCCAGCAGCCAAGATCTGGCTTCTCCTACTCAGTACTTC
CDR3: CASSQDLASPTQYF
size: .
V: TRBV14
J: TRBJ2-5
D: .

DNA: TGCGCCAGCAGCCCGGGAAGTGAGGAGACCCAGTACTTC
CDR3: CASSPGSEETQYF
size: .
V: TRBV5-1
J: TRBJ2-5
D: .

DNA: TGTGCCAGCAGCTTAGGAGCGCTAGCGGGAAGGGAGGAGCAGTTCTTC
CDR3: CASSLGALAGREEQFF
size: .
V: TRBV13
J: TRBJ2-1
D: TRBD2

DNA: TGCAGCGTTCGGACAGGGGGTACCGAGCAGTACTTC
CDR3: CSVRTGGTEQYF
size: .
V: TRBV29-1
J: TRBJ2-7
D: TRBD1

DNA: TGTGCCAGTAGTATAGATGGGATAGGAGGGGGAGATGAGCAGTTCTTC
CDR3: CASSIDGIGGGDEQFF
size: .
V: TRBV19
J: TRBJ2-1
D: .

DNA: TGTGCCAGCAGCCGGCAACAGGGTCTGGGGTATGGCTACACCTTC
CDR3: CASSRQQGLGYGYTF
size: once
V: TRBV7-2
J: TRBJ1-2
D: .

DNA: TGTGCCAGCAGTGTAACTCCGGACAGCCTTTTGCGGGGGGCCAACGTCCTGACTTTC
CDR3: CASSVTPDSLLRGANVLTF
size: .
V: TRBV6-1
J: TRBJ2-6
D: .

DNA: TGTGCCAGCAGCCCGACTAGCGGAGTGTACAATGAGCAGTTCTTC
CDR3: CASSPTSGVYNEQFF
size: .
V: TRBV6-5
J: TRBJ2-1
D: TRBD2

DNA: TGTGCCAGCAGCTTAGGGGGGCGGCCAGAAGCTTTCTTT
CDR3: CASSLGGRPEAFF
size: few
V: TRBV5-4
J: TRBJ1-1
D: .

DNA: TGTGCCAGCACACCTCAGACCACATACAATGAGCAGTTCTTC
CDR3: CASTPQTTYNEQFF
size: .
V: TRBV19
J: TRBJ2-1
D: .